Described below is a single T cell receptor beta chain sequence and its context. Its antigen is unidentified. This is likely a read error, given that the CDR3 carries no conserved phenylalanine or tryptophan at its end. This sample was included in a study of T cell repertoires in cytomegalovirus infection. Findings and caveats of the study: Public TCR beta family frequency separated CMV-and-HLA carriers, including in an independent cohort. HLA-C-restricted CMV-specific TCR beta clonotypes prevailed in the ex vivo response.

The CDR3 is 16 residues long. In germline, CDR1 is SGHDN, CDR2 FVKESK. Trimming stripped 3 bases from V and 2 bases from J, with 13 bases between. One entry per CDR3 protein, called by TCRdb with MiXCR from the reads. The table shows roughly 500,000 distinct CDR3 sequences, with 16% occurring only once. The J gene is TRBJ1-4, the V gene TRBV14, with D possibly matching TRBD1 (5 bases). This TCR was recovered from a human donor in good health (CMV status not recorded). Some clones in this sample may be carry-over from other donors' samples. The sample taken for sequencing was CD8+ T cells from PBMCs. This chain's CDR3 is CASSQSGVPTNEKLFL. In DNA, the CDR3 is TGTGCCAGCAGCCAGTCGGGGGTTCCGACTAATGAAAAACTGTTTTTA.